This is a list of T cell receptor beta chains from one sample in a study of blood T cells in healthy people across ages. Using its own MiXCR run on the 5' RACE reads, TCRdb lists one record per CDR3 protein. The sample lists fewer than 1,000,000 distinct CDR3 sequences; 40% to 50% were seen once. Sequencing input: blood. Receptors originate from a man between 60 and 75 years old in good health. Each CDR3 is given with its conserved first and last residue. The order of the fields is D gene, V gene, clone size, J gene, CDR3 DNA, CDR3 protein. A D gene is named only where the DNA matches it firmly. Some rows have no size entry. The others give once, few or many, or a class for an expanded clone.

D gene: TRBD2
V gene: TRBV12-3/TRBV12-4
clone size: -
J gene: TRBJ2-2
CDR3 DNA: TGTGCCAGCCAAGGGTTGGCGGGGGGGCTTTTCGGGGAGCTGTTTTTT
CDR3 protein: CASQGLAGGLFGELFF

D gene: -
V gene: TRBV7-9
clone size: -
J gene: TRBJ2-4
CDR3 DNA: TGTGCCAGCAGCCGGACGGGGGCAATAGCCAAAAACATTCAGTACTTC
CDR3 protein: CASSRTGAIAKNIQYF

D gene: -
V gene: TRBV18
clone size: -
J gene: TRBJ1-2
CDR3 DNA: TGTGCCAGCTCACGGGACATAGGAGGCTACACCTTC
CDR3 protein: CASSRDIGGYTF

D gene: TRBD2
V gene: TRBV7-8
clone size: -
J gene: TRBJ2-1
CDR3 DNA: TGTGCCAGCAGCTTATCGGAGGGAGGGTACAATGAGCAGTTCTTC
CDR3 protein: CASSLSEGGYNEQFF

D gene: -
V gene: TRBV25-1
clone size: -
J gene: TRBJ2-3
CDR3 DNA: TGTGCCAGCAGTGATTTAGGTACGCAGTATTTT
CDR3 protein: CASSDLGTQYF

D gene: -
V gene: TRBV27
clone size: -
J gene: TRBJ2-1
CDR3 DNA: TGTGCCAGCAGCTTCAACCTAAATGAGCAGTTCTTC
CDR3 protein: CASSFNLNEQFF

D gene: TRBD2
V gene: TRBV7-9
clone size: few
J gene: TRBJ2-7
CDR3 DNA: TGTGCCAGCAGCCGACTAGCGGACTCCTACGAGCAGTACTTC
CDR3 protein: CASSRLADSYEQYF

D gene: -
V gene: TRBV27
clone size: -
J gene: TRBJ1-1
CDR3 DNA: TGTGCCAGCAGTTTAGGCACAATCGGAGTAAGTGAAGCTTTCTTT
CDR3 protein: CASSLGTIGVSEAFF

D gene: -
V gene: TRBV10-3
clone size: -
J gene: TRBJ2-5
CDR3 DNA: TGTGCCATCACCGGCCCCGGGGGCCCCCAAGAGACCCAGTACTTC
CDR3 protein: CAITGPGGPQETQYF

D gene: -
V gene: TRBV29-1
clone size: -
J gene: TRBJ1-1
CDR3 DNA: TGCAGCTCGAGGCGAGGCGGGACGGGGAACACTGAAGCTTTCTTT
CDR3 protein: CSSRRGGTGNTEAFF

D gene: -
V gene: TRBV4-3
clone size: -
J gene: TRBJ2-1
CDR3 DNA: TGCGCCAGCAGCCAAGAGGTCCCCGGATATGAGCAGTTCTTC
CDR3 protein: CASSQEVPGYEQFF

D gene: -
V gene: TRBV27
clone size: many
J gene: TRBJ2-7
CDR3 DNA: TGTGCCAGCTCACCTGGGCGTTCCTACGAGCAGTACTTC
CDR3 protein: CASSPGRSYEQYF

D gene: -
V gene: TRBV2
clone size: -
J gene: TRBJ2-1
CDR3 DNA: TGTGCCAGCAGTCGGGACGCCGGTACACATGAGCAGTTCTTC
CDR3 protein: CASSRDAGTHEQFF

D gene: -
V gene: TRBV28
clone size: -
J gene: TRBJ2-7
CDR3 DNA: TGTGCCAGCAGTTCTGGAGGGACCCTGTACGAGCAGTACTTC
CDR3 protein: CASSSGGTLYEQYF

D gene: -
V gene: TRBV6-5
clone size: few
J gene: TRBJ2-7
CDR3 DNA: TGTGCCAGCAGTTACTCGACAGGACCTACGATCGAGCAGTACTTC
CDR3 protein: CASSYSTGPTIEQYF

D gene: -
V gene: TRBV5-1
clone size: -
J gene: TRBJ2-7
CDR3 DNA: TGCGCCAGCAGAATGGCTCGAGACTCCTACGAGCAGTACTTC
CDR3 protein: CASRMARDSYEQYF

D gene: TRBD2
V gene: TRBV5-1
clone size: few
J gene: TRBJ2-1
CDR3 DNA: TGCGCCAGCAGCTTGGGGCGGGGGGGCTCCTACAATGAGCAGTTCTTC
CDR3 protein: CASSLGRGGSYNEQFF

D gene: -
V gene: TRBV12-3/TRBV12-4
clone size: few
J gene: TRBJ2-1
CDR3 DNA: TGTGCCAGCAGTTTGTATCAAGGAAGCTCCTACAATGAGCAGTTCTTC
CDR3 protein: CASSLYQGSSYNEQFF

D gene: -
V gene: TRBV29-1
clone size: few
J gene: TRBJ2-1
CDR3 DNA: TGCAGCGTTGTCCCCCTCCGGGGCCTCAATGAGCAGTTCTTC
CDR3 protein: CSVVPLRGLNEQFF